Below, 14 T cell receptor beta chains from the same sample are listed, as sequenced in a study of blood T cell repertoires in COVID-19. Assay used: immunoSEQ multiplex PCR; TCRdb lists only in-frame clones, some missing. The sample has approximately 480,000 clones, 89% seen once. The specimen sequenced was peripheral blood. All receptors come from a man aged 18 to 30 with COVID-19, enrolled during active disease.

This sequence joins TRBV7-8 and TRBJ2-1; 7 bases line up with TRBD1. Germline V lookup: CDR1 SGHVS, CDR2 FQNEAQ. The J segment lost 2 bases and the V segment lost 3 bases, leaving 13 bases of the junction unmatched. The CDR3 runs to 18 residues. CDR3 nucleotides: TGTGCCAGCAGCTTGAGGTCCGGGACAGCGATTACCTACAATGAGCAGTTCTTC. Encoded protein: CASSLRSGTAITYNEQFF. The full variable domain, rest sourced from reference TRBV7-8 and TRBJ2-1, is GAGVSQSPRYKVAKRGQDVALRCDPISGHVSLFWYQQALGQGPEFLTYFQNEAQLDKSGLPSDRFFAERPEGSVSTLKIQRTQQEDSAVYLCASSLRSGTAITYNEQFFGPGTRLTVL.

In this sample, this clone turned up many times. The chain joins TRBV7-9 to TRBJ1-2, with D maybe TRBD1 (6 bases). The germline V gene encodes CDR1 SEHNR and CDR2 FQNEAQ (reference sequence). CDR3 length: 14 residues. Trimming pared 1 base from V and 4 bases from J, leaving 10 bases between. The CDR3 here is CASSLVSQGYGYTF. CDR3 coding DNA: TGTGCCAGCAGCTTAGTTTCACAGGGCTATGGCTACACCTTC.

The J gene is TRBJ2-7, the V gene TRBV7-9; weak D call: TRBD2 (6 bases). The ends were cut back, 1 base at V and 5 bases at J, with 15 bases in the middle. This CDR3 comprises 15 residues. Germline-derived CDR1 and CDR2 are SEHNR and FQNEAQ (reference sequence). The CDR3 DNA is TGTGCCAGCAGCTTAGGGAGGTCGCCGGGGGACGAGCAGTACTTC. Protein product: CASSLGRSPGDEQYF.

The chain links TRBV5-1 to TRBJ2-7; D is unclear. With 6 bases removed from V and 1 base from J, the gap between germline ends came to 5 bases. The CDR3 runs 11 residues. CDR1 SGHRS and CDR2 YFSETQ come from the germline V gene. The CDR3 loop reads CASTGSYEQYF. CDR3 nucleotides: TGCGCCAGCACAGGATCCTACGAGCAGTACTTC.

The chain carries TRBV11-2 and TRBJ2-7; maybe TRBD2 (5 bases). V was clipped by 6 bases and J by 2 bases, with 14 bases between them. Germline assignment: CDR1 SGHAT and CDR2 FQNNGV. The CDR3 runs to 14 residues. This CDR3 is CASRLVGLPYEQYF. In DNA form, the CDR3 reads TGTGCCAGCAGATTGGTTGGACTTCCCTACGAGCAGTACTTC.

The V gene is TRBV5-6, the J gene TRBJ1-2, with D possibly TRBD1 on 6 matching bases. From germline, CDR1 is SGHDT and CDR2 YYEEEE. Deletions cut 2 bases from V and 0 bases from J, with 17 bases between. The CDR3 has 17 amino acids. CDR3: CASSFLGASGPNYGYTF. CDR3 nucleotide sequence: TGTGCCAGCAGCTTCCTGGGGGCTAGCGGGCCTAACTATGGCTACACCTTC.

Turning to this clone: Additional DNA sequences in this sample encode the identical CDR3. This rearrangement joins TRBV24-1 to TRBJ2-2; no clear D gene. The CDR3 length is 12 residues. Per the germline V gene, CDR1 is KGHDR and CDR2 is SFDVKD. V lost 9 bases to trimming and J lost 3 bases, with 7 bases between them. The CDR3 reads CATAVDTGELFF. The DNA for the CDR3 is TGTGCCACCGCAGTGGACACCGGGGAGCTGTTTTTT.

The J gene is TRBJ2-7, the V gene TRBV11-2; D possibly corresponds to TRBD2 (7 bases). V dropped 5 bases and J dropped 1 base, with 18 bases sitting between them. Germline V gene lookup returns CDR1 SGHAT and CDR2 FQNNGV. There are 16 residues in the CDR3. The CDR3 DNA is TGTGCCAGCAGCCCCGGTGGCGGGGGCGCATCCTACGAGCAGTACTTC. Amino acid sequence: CASSPGGGGASYEQYF. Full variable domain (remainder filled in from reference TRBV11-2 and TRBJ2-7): EAGVAQSPRYKIIEKRQSVAFWCNPISGHATLYWYQQILGQGPKLLIQFQNNGVVDDSQLPKDRFSAERLKGVDSTLKIQPAKLEDSAVYLCASSPGGGGASYEQYFGPGTRLTVT.

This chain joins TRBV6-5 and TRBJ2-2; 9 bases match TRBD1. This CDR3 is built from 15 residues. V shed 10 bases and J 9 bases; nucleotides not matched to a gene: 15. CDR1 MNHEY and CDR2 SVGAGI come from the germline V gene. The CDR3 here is CATVYSGQGRRELFF. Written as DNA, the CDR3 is TGTGCCACCGTTTATTCGGGACAGGGTAGGCGGGAGCTGTTTTTT.

Here the CDR3 reads CASSAGQGAEKLFF. The CDR3 DNA follows: TGTGCCAGCAGCGCGGGACAGGGGGCTGAAAAACTGTTTTTT. V gene TRBV9 combines with J gene TRBJ1-4, with 12 bases aligning to TRBD1. From germline, CDR1 is SGDLS and CDR2 YYNGEE. After removal of 3 bases from V and 7 bases from J, the junction contained 1 base not matched to a gene. The CDR3 has 14 residues.

The CDR3 bases are TGTGCCAGCAGCCCCCGGACAGGGGGCAATGAAAAACTGTTTTTT. It is translated as CASSPRTGGNEKLFF. This rearrangement joins TRBV7-6 to TRBJ1-4; 11 bases line up with TRBD1. The CDR3 is 15 residues long. CDR1 is SGHVS, CDR2 FNYEAQ, per germline. V shed 5 bases and J 5 bases; nucleotides not matched to a gene: 4.

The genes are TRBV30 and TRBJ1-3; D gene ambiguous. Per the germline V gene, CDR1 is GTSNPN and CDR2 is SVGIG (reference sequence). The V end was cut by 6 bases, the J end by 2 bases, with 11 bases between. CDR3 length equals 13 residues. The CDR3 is CACPRGAGNTIYF. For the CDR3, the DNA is TGTGCCTGCCCACGCGGGGCTGGAAACACCATATATTTT.

CDR3 protein: CASSLGLRGRPGELFF. CDR3 in DNA: TGTGCCAGCAGCTTAGGGCTCAGGGGCAGACCCGGGGAGCTGTTTTTT. V gene TRBV7-8 combines with J gene TRBJ2-2, with D perhaps matching TRBD1 (6 bases). V lost 1 base, J lost 6 bases, and 15 bases lay in between. This CDR3 spans 16 amino acids. Germline values: CDR1 SGHVS, CDR2 FQNEAQ. The full variable domain, with the rest looked up from reference TRBV7-8 and TRBJ2-2, is GAGVSQSPRYKVAKRGQDVALRCDPISGHVSLFWYQQALGQGPEFLTYFQNEAQLDKSGLPSDRFFAERPEGSVSTLKIQRTQQEDSAVYLCASSLGLRGRPGELFFGEGSRLTVL.

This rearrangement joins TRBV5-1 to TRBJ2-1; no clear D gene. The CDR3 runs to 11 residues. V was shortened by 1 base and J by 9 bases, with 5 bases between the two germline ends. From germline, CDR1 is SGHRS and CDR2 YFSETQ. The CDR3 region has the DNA TGCGCCAGCAGCTTGCAATTTGAGCAGTTCTTC. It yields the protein CASSLQFEQFF.